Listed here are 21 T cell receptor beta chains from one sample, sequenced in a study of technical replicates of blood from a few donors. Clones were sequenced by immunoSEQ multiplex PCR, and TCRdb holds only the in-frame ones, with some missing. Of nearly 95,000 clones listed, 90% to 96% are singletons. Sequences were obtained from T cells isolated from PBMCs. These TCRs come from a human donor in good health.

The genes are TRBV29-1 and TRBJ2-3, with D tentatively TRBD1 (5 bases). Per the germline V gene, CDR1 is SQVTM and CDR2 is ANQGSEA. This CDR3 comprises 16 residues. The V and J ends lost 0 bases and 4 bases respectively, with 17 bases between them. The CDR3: CSVEDQGPLGADTQYF. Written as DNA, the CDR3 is TGCAGCGTTGAAGATCAGGGCCCTCTTGGCGCAGATACGCAGTATTTT.

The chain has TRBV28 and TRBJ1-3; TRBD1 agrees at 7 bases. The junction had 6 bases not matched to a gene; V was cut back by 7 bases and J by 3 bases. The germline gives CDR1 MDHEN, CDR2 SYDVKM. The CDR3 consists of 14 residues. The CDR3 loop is CASTPDRDGNTIYF. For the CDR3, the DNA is TGTGCCAGCACCCCAGACAGGGATGGAAACACCATATATTTT.

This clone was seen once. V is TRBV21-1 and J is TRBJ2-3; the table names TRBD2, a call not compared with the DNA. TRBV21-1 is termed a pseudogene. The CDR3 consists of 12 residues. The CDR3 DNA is TGTGCCAGCAGCAATTCTACAGATACGCAGTATTTT. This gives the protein CASSNSTDTQYF.

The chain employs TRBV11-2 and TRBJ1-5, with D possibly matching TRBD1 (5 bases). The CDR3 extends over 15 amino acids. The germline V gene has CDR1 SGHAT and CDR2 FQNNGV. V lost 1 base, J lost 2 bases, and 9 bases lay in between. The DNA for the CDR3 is TGTGCCAGCAGCTTAGGTCAGGGTGGCAATCAGCCCCAGCATTTT. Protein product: CASSLGQGGNQPQHF.

CDR3 region: CASSLSREAFF. The DNA of the CDR3 is TGTGCCAGCAGTCTCTCGCGTGAAGCTTTCTTT. The chain carries TRBV28 and TRBJ1-1; D is unclear. The CDR3 sequence is 11 residues long. V shed 5 bases and J shed 7 bases, with 8 bases lying between them. The germline gives CDR1 MDHEN, CDR2 SYDVKM.

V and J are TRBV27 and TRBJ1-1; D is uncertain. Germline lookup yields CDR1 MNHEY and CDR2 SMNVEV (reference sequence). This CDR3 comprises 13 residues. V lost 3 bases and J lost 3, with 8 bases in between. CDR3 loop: CASSLERYTEAFF. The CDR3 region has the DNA TGTGCCAGCAGTTTGGAGAGGTACACTGAAGCTTTCTTT.

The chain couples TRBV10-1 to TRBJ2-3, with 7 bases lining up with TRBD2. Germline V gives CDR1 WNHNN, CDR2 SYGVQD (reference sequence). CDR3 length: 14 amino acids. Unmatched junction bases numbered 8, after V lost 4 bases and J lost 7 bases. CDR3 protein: CASSVGRELNTQYF. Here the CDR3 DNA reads TGCGCCAGCAGTGTCGGGCGGGAGCTAAATACGCAGTATTTT.

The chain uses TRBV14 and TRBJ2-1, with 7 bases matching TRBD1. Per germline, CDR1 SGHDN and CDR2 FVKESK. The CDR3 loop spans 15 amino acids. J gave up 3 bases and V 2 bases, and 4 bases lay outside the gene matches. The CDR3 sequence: CASSQNRGYYNEQFF. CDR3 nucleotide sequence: TGTGCCAGCAGCCAAAACAGGGGCTACTACAATGAGCAGTTCTTC.

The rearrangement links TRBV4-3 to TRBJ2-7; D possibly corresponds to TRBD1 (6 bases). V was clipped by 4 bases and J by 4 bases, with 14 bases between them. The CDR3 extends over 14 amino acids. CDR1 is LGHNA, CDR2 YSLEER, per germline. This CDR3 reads CASSLRDNIYEQYF. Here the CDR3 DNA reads TGCGCCAGCAGCCTCCGGGACAACATTTACGAGCAGTACTTC.

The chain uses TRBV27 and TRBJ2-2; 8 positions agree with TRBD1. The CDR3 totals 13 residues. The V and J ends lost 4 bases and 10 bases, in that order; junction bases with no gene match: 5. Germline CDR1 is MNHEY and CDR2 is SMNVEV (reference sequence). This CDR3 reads CASSYHRGLELFF. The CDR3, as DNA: TGTGCCAGCAGTTATCACAGGGGGTTGGAGCTGTTTTTT.

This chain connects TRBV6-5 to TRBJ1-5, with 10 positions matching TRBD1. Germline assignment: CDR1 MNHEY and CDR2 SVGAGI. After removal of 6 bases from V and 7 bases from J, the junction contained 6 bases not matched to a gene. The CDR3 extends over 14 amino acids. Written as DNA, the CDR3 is TGTGCCAGCAGGAGACAGGGGGCGGAGCAGCCCCAGCATTTT. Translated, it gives CASRRQGAEQPQHF.

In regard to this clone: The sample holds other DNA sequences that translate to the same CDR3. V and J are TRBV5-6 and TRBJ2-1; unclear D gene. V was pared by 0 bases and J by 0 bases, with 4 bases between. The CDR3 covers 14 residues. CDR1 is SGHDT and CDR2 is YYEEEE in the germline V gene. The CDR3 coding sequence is TGTGCCAGCAGCTTGGGGAGCTCCTACAATGAGCAGTTCTTC. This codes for CASSLGSSYNEQFF.

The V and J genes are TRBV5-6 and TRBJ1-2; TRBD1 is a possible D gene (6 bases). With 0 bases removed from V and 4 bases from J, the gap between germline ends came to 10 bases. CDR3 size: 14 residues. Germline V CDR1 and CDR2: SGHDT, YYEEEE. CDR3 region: CASSLGQARYGYTF. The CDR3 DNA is TGTGCCAGCAGCTTGGGACAGGCTCGCTATGGCTACACCTTC. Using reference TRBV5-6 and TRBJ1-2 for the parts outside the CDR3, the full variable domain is DAGVTQSPTHLIKTRGQQVTLRCSPKSGHDTVSWYQQALGQGPQFIFQYYEEEERQRGNFPDRFSGHQFPNYSSELNVNALLLGDSALYLCASSLGQARYGYTFGSGTRLTVV.

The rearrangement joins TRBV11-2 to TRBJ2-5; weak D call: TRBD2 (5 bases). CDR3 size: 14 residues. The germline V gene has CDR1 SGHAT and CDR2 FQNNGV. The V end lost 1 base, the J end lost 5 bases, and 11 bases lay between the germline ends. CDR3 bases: TGTGCCAGCAGCTTAGGATACCGAGGGGAGACCCAGTACTTC. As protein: CASSLGYRGETQYF.

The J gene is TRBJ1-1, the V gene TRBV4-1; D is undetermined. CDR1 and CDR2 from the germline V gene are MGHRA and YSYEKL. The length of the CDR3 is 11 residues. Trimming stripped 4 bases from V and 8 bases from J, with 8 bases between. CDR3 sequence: CASSPGGEAFF. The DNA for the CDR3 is TGCGCCAGCAGCCCCGGAGGGGAAGCTTTCTTT.

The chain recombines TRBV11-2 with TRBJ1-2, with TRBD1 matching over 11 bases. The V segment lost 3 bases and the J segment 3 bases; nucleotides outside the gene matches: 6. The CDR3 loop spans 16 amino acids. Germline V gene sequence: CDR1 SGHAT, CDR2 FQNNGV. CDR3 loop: CASSLTGTGGYYGYTF. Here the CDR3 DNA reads TGTGCCAGCAGCTTGACCGGGACAGGGGGGTACTATGGCTACACCTTC.

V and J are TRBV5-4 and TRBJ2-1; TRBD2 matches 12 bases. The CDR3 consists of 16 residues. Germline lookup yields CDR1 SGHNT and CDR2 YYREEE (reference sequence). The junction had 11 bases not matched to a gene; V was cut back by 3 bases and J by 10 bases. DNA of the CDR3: TGTGCCAGCAGCTCTGCCCTAGCGGGAGGGCCCCGGGAGCAGTTCTTC. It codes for CASSSALAGGPREQFF.

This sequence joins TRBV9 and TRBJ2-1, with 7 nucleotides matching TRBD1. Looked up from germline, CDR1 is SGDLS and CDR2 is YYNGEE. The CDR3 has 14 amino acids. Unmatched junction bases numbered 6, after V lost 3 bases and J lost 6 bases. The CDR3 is CASSALTGSNEQFF. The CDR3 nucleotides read TGTGCCAGCAGCGCCCTGACAGGGTCCAATGAGCAGTTCTTC. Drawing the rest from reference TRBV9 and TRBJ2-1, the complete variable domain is DSGVTQTPKHLITATGQRVTLRCSPRSGDLSVYWYQQSLDQGLQFLIQYYNGEERAKGNILERFSAQQFPDLHSELNLSSLELGDSALYFCASSALTGSNEQFFGPGTRLTVL.

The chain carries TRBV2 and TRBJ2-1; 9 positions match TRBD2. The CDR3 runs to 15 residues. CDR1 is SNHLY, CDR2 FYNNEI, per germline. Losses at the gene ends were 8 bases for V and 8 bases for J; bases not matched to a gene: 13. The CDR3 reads CASPKGTSIDDEQFF. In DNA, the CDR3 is TGTGCCAGCCCGAAAGGGACTAGCATCGACGATGAGCAGTTCTTC. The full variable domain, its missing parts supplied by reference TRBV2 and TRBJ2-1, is EPEVTQTPSHQVTQMGQEVILRCVPISNHLYFYWYRQILGQKVEFLVSFYNNEISEKSEIFDDQFSVERPDGSNFTLKIRSTKLEDSAMYFCASPKGTSIDDEQFFGPGTRLTVL.

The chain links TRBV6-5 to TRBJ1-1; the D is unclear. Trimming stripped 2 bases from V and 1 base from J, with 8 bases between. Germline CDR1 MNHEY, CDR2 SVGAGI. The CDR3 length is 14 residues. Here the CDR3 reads CASSYREGNTEAFF. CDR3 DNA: TGTGCCAGCAGTTACCGGGAGGGGAACACTGAAGCTTTCTTT.

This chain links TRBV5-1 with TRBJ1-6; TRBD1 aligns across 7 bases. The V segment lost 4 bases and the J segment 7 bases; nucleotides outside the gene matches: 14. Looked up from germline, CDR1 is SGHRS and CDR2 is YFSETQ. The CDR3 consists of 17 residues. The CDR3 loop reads CASSAGLIGGENSPLHF. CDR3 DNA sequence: TGCGCCAGCAGCGCCGGCCTTATAGGGGGCGAGAATTCACCCCTCCACTTT.